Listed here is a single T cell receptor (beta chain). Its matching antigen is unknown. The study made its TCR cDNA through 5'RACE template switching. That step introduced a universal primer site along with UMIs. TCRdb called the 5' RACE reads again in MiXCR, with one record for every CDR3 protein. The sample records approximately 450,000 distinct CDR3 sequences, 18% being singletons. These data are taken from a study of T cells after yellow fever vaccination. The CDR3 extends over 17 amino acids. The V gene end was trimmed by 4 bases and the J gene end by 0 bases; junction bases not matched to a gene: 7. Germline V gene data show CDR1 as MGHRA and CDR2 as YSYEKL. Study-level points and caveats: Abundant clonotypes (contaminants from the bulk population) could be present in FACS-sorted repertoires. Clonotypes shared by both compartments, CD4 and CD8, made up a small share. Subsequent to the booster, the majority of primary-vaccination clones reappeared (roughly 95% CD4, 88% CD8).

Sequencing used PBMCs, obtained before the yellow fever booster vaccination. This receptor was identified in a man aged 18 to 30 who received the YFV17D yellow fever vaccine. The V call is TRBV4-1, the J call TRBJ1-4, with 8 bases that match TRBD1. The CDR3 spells CASSPTTQGATNEKLFF. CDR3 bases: TGCGCCAGCAGCCCGACTACACAGGGGGCAACTAATGAAAAACTGTTTTTT.